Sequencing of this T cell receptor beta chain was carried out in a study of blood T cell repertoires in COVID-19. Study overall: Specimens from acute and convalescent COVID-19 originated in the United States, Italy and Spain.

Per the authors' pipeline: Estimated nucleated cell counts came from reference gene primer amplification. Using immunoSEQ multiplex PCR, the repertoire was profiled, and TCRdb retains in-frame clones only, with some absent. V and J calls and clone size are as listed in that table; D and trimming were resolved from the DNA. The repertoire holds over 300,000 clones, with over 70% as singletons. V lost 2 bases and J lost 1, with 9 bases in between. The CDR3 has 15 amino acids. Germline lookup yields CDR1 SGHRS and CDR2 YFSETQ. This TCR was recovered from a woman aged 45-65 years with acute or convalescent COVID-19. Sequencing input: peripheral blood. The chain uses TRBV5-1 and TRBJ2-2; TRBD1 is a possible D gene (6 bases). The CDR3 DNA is TGCGCCAGCAGCTTCCAGACAGGGAACACCGGGGAGCTGTTTTTT. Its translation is CASSFQTGNTGELFF.